A single sample is the source of the 9 T cell receptor beta chains below, sequenced in a study of blood T cell repertoires in COVID-19. The repertoire was sequenced with immunoSEQ multiplex PCR; TCRdb's copy has only in-frame clones and lacks some. The table lists over 120,000 clones, around 79% of them singletons. The sequencing sample was made of PBMCs or T cells enriched from blood (not recorded which). The receptor set was obtained from a woman in her forties or fifties who had recovered from COVID-19.

The J gene is TRBJ2-1, the V gene TRBV3-1 (or the pseudogene TRBV3-2), with TRBD2 matching 12 bases. V shed 4 bases, J shed 6 bases, and the junction held 7 bases outside the gene matches. The CDR3 loop spans 16 amino acids. Germline CDR1 and CDR2: LGHDT and YNNKEL (reference sequence). CDR3 DNA: TGTGCCAGCAGCCCTCCCGGACTAGCGGGGCCCAATGAGCAGTTCTTC. It encodes CASSPPGLAGPNEQFF.

This clone was counted between two and nine times. V and J are TRBV28 and TRBJ2-2, with TRBD2 matching 11 bases. The germline gives CDR1 MDHEN, CDR2 SYDVKM. The CDR3 contains 16 residues. V lost 8 bases, J lost 2 bases, and 7 bases stayed unmatched. CDR3 sequence (DNA): TGTGCCAGCGACGACGGGACTAGCGGAAACACCGGGGAGCTGTTTTTT. It yields the protein CASDDGTSGNTGELFF.

V usage is TRBV5-1 and J usage is TRBJ2-7, with 11 bases lining up with TRBD1. Germline lookup yields CDR1 SGHRS and CDR2 YFSETQ. Trimming removed 7 bases from V and 6 bases from J; junction bases left unmatched: 15. This CDR3 spans 16 amino acids. This chain's CDR3 is CASEPRTGTGGAEQYF. The CDR3 region has the DNA TGCGCCAGCGAGCCAAGAACCGGGACAGGGGGAGCCGAGCAGTACTTC.

V and J are TRBV24-1 and TRBJ1-1, with D perhaps matching TRBD1 (6 bases). Trimming removed 12 bases from V and 3 bases from J, with 19 bases in between. CDR1 is KGHDR, CDR2 SFDVKD, per germline. The CDR3 is 14 residues long. The CDR3 region has the DNA TGTGCCGGAGGCGGGGGGCTTGTGGACACTGAAGCTTTCTTT. Amino acid sequence: CAGGGGLVDTEAFF.

CDR3 bases: TGTGCCAGCAGCCAAGATATAACAGGGGCTAAGGGCTACACCTTC. Translating gives CASSQDITGAKGYTF. The V call is TRBV3-1 (or the pseudogene TRBV3-2), the J call TRBJ1-2, with 7 bases identical to TRBD1. V lost 0 bases to trimming and J lost 8 bases; unmatched junction nucleotides: 9. CDR1 is LGHDT and CDR2 is YNNKEL in the germline V gene (reference sequence). This CDR3 has 15 residues.

The V gene is TRBV7-8, the J gene TRBJ1-4; the match to TRBD1 covers 10 bases. Trimming removed 1 base from V and 8 bases from J; junction bases left unmatched: 7. This CDR3 comprises 16 residues. Per germline, CDR1 SGHVS and CDR2 FQNEAQ. The CDR3 reads CASSLVGTGVAEKLFF. DNA of the CDR3: TGTGCCAGCAGCTTAGTGGGGACAGGGGTAGCGGAAAAACTGTTTTTT.

This clone was detected once. This CDR3 is CASSLPRATNEKLFF. CDR3 DNA sequence: TGTGCCAGCAGTTTACCCCGGGCAACTAATGAAAAACTGTTTTTT. The chain employs TRBV28 and TRBJ1-4; D uncertain. CDR3 length: 15 amino acids. Germline V CDR1 and CDR2: MDHEN, SYDVKM. V lost 2 bases, J lost 0 bases, and 7 bases lay in between.

The V and J genes are TRBV18 and TRBJ2-4, with D perhaps matching TRBD1 (6 bases). V dropped 4 bases and J dropped 8 bases, with 21 bases sitting between them. This CDR3 spans 16 amino acids. Germline CDR1 reads KGHSH; CDR2 reads LQKENI. The CDR3 sequence: CASSQGGQSFLDIQYF. DNA of the CDR3: TGTGCCAGCTCACAAGGGGGACAATCCTTCTTGGACATTCAGTACTTC.

This chain links TRBV25-1 with TRBJ1-4, with 11 nucleotides matching TRBD1. V was clipped by 1 base and J by 8 bases; unmatched bases: 3. Germline V gene data show CDR1 as MGHDK and CDR2 as SYGVNS. This CDR3 spans 15 amino acids. CDR3 sequence reads: CASSEWGTGGEKLFF. CDR3 nucleotides: TGTGCCAGCAGTGAATGGGGGACAGGGGGAGAAAAACTGTTTTTT.